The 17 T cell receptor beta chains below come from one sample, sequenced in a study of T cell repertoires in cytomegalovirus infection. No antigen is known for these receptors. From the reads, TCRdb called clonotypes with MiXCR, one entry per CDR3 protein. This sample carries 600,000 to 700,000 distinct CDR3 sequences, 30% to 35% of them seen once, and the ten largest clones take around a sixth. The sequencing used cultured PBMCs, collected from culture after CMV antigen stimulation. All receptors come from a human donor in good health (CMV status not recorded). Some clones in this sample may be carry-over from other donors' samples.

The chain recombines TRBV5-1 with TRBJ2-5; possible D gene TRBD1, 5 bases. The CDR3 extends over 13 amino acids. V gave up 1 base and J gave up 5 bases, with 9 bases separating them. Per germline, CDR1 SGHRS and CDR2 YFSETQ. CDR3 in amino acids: CASSLKGQETQYF. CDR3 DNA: TGCGCCAGCAGCTTGAAGGGGCAGGAGACCCAGTACTTC.

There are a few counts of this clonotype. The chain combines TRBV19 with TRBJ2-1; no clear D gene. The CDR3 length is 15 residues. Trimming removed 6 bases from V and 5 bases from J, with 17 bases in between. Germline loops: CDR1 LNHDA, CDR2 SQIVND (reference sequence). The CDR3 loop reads CASRPSGVLHNEQFF. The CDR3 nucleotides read TGTGCCAGTAGACCCAGTGGCGTCCTCCACAATGAGCAGTTCTTC.

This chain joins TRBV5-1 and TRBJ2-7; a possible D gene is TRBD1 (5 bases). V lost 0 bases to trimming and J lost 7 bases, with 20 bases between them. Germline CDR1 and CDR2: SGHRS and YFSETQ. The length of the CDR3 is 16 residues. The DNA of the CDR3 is TGCGCCAGCAGCTTGGCTCCAGGGCTGAAACCTAGGGAGCAGTACTTC. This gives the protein CASSLAPGLKPREQYF.

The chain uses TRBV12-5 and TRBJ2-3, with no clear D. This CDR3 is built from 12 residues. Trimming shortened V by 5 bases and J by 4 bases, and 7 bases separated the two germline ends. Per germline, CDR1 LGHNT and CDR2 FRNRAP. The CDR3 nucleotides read TGTGCTAGTGGTCGTAACCCAGATACGCAGTATTTT. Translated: CASGRNPDTQYF. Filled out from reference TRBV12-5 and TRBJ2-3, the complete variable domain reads DARVTQTPRHKVTEMGQEVTMRCQPILGHNTVFWYRQTMMQGLELLAYFRNRAPLDDSGMPKDRFSAEMPDATLATLKIQPSEPRDSAVYFCASGRNPDTQYFGPGTRLTVL.

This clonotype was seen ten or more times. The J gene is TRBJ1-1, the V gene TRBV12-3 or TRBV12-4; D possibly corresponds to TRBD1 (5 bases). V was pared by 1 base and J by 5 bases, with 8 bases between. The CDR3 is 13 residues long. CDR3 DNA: TGTGCCAGCAGTTTAGAGGGGTGGACTGAAGCTTTCTTT. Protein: CASSLEGWTEAFF.

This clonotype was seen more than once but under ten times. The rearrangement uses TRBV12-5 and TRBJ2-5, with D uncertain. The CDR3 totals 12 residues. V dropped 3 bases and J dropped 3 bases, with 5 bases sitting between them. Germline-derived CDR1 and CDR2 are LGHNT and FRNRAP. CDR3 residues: CASGFNEETQYF. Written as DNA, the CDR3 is TGTGCTAGTGGTTTCAACGAAGAGACCCAGTACTTC.

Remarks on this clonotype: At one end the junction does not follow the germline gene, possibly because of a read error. DNA of the CDR3: TGTGACAGCAGTGATCGGAAAAACATTCAGTACTTC. This gives the protein CDSSDRKNIQYF. The chain links TRBV2 to TRBJ2-4; D ambiguous. This CDR3 spans 12 amino acids. The germline CDR1 and CDR2 sequences are SNHLY and FYNNEI.

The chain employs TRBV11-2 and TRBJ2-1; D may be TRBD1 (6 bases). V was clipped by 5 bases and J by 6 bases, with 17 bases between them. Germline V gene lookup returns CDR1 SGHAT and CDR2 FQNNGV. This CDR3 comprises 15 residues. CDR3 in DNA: TGTGCCAGCAGCCCGGTTACAGGGAAGTCCAATGAGCAGTTCTTC. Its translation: CASSPVTGKSNEQFF.

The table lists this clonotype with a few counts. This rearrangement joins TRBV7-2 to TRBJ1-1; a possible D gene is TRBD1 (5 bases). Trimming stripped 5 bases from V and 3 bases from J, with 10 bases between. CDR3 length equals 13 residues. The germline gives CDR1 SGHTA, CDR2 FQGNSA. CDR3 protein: CASSALGDTEAFF. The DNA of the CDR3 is TGTGCCAGCAGCGCCCTGGGGGACACTGAAGCTTTCTTT.

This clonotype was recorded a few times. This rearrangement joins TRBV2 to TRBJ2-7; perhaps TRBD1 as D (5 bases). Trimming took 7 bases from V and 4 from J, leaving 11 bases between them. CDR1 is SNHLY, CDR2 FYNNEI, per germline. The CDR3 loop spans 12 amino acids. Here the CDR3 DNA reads TGTGCCAGCAAGGGGCCTCAATACGAGCAGTACTTC. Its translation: CASKGPQYEQYF. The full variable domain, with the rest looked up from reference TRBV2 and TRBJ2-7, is EPEVTQTPSHQVTQMGQEVILRCVPISNHLYFYWYRQILGQKVEFLVSFYNNEISEKSEIFDDQFSVERPDGSNFTLKIRSTKLEDSAMYFCASKGPQYEQYFGPGTRLTVT.

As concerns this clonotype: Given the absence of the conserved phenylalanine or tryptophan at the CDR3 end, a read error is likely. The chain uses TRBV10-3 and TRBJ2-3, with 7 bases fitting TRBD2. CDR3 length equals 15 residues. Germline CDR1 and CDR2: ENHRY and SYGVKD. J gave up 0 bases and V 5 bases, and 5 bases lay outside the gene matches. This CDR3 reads CAISNGGLSTDTQYV. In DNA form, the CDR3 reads TGTGCCATCAGTAACGGGGGGTTGAGCACAGATACGCAGTATGTT.

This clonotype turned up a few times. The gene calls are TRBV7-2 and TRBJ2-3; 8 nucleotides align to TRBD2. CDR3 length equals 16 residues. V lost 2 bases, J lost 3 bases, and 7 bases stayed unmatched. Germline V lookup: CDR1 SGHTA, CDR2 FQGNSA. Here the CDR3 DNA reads TGTGCCAGCAGCTTAACTAGCGGCCGTAGAACAGATACGCAGTATTTT. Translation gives CASSLTSGRRTDTQYF.

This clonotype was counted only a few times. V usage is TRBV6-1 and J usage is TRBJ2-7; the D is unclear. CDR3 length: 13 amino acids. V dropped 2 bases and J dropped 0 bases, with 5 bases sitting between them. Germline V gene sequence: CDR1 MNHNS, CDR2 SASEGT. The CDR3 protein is CASSESYSYEQYF. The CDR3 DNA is TGTGCCAGCAGTGAATCTTACTCCTACGAGCAGTACTTC.

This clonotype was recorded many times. CDR3 in amino acids: CASSSHDSPYNEQFF. DNA for the CDR3: TGTGCCAGCAGCTCTCATGACAGTCCCTACAATGAGCAGTTCTTC. The chain uses TRBV7-2 and TRBJ2-1; tentatively, D is TRBD1 (5 bases). CDR3 length: 15 residues. Trimming took 4 bases from V and 2 from J, leaving 12 bases between them. The germline gives CDR1 SGHTA, CDR2 FQGNSA. Complete variable domain (other parts from reference TRBV7-2 and TRBJ2-1): GAGVSQSPSNKVTEKGKDVELRCDPISGHTALYWYRQSLGQGLEFLIYFQGNSAPDKSGLPSDRFSAERTGGSVSTLTIQRTQQEDSAVYLCASSSHDSPYNEQFFGPGTRLTVL.

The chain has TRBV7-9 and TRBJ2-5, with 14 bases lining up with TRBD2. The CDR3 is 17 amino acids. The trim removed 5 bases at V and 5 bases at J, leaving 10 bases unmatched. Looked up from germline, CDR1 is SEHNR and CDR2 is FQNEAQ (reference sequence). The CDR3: CASSARPGTSGSETQYF. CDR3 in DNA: TGTGCCAGCAGCGCGCGGCCGGGGACTAGCGGGAGTGAGACCCAGTACTTC. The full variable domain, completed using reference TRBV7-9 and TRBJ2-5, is DTGVSQNPRHKITKRGQNVTFRCDPISEHNRLYWYRQTLGQGPEFLTYFQNEAQLEKSRLLSDRFSAERPKGSFSTLEIQRTEQGDSAMYLCASSARPGTSGSETQYFGPGTRLLVL.

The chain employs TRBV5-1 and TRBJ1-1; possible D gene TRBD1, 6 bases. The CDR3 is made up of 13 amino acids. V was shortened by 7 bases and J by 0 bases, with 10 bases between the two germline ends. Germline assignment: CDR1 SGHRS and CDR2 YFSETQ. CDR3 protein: CASPRTVNTEAFF. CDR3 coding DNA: TGCGCCAGCCCCCGGACAGTGAACACTGAAGCTTTCTTT.

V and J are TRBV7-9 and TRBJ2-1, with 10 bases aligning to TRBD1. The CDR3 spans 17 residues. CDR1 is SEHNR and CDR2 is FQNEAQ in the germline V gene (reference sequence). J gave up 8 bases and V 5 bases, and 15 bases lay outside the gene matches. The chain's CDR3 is CASSDKQNRDRGHEQFF. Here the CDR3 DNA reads TGTGCCAGCAGCGATAAACAGAACCGGGACAGGGGCCATGAGCAGTTCTTC.